The TCR beta chain under discussion was sequenced for a study of tumor-infiltrating lymphocytes in primary liver carcinoma. Whole-study context: Both sexes were represented among patients, who were 30 to 69 years old. Findings and caveats of the study: Tumor specimens were characterized by a significantly higher top-250-clone fraction than blood (p = 0.039). It was observed that only about 8-25% of the top clones appeared in every one of the five tumor regions.

From 20-30 mg of unsorted bulk tissue, DNA and RNA were co-extracted together. Surgery removed the patients' primary liver carcinoma. Trimming cost V 2 bases and J 3 bases, with 2 bases left between them. This CDR3 is 12 amino acids long. The V gene's germline CDR1 is LGHNT and CDR2 FRNRAP. Production of TCR beta cDNA used approximately 0.45 ug total RNA together with a constant-region primer. Slightly modified ARM-PCR with three nested multiplex PCR rounds yielded TCR beta libraries. Each of the first two PCR rounds ran nine to ten cycles with TRBV1-TRBV30 forward and C-beta reverse primers. TCRdb processed the multiplex PCR reads anew with MiXCR; each CDR3 protein has one entry. The sample yields 100,000 or so distinct CDR3 sequences, around 63% seen once. This clonotype was found many times. Its antigen remains unknown.

The chain couples TRBV12-5 to TRBJ1-5; D is unresolved. The clonotype was recovered from a woman aged 60-70 years with primary liver carcinoma and hepatitis B virus infection. The sample was liver tumor tissue from sampling region 5. Subset noted: tumor region T5, tumor centre. DNA of the CDR3: TGTGCTAGTGGTTTGAACAATCAGCCCCAGCATTTT. Encoded protein: CASGLNNQPQHF.